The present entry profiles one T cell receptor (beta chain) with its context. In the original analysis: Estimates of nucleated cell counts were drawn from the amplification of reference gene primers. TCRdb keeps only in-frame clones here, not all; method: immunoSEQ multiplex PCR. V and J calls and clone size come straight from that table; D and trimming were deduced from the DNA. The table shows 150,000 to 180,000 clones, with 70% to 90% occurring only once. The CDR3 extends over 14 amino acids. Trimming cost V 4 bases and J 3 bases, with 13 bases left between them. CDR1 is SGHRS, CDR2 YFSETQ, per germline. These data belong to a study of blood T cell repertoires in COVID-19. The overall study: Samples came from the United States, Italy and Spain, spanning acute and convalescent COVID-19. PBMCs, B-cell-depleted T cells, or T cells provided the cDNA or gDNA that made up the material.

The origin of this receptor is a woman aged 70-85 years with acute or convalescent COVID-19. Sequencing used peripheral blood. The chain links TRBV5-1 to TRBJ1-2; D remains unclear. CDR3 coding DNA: TGCGCCAGCAGCCCGGGAGGTGGCCACTATGGCTACACCTTC. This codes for CASSPGGGHYGYTF.